This T cell receptor (beta chain) was documented in a study of regulatory T cells in long-lasting Graves disease. In building TCR beta libraries, iRepertoire HTBI primers were used together with Arm-PCR of CDR3 regions. MiXCR, run by TCRdb on the multiplex PCR reads, gives a single entry per CDR3 protein. Of about 320,000 distinct CDR3 sequences in the sample, 18% are singletons; the top ten hold about 38%. Stated time point: newly diagnosed GD, antithyroid drugs for less than 3 months. PBMC RNA was the source of the TCR library. This CDR3 has 14 residues. V lost 6 bases and J lost 7; bases outside the gene matches: 6. Germline-derived CDR1 and CDR2 are KGHSH and LQKENI. This clonotype appeared a few times.

This chain connects TRBV18 to TRBJ1-6; the match to TRBD1 covers 7 bases. The sample in question was peripheral blood mononuclear cells (PBMCs), obtained at new diagnosis, from a patient treated with antithyroid drugs. The origin of this receptor is a female donor with Graves disease. DNA for the CDR3: TGTGCCAGCTCCACGGACAGGAAAAATTCACCCCTCCACTTT. Its translation is CASSTDRKNSPLHF.